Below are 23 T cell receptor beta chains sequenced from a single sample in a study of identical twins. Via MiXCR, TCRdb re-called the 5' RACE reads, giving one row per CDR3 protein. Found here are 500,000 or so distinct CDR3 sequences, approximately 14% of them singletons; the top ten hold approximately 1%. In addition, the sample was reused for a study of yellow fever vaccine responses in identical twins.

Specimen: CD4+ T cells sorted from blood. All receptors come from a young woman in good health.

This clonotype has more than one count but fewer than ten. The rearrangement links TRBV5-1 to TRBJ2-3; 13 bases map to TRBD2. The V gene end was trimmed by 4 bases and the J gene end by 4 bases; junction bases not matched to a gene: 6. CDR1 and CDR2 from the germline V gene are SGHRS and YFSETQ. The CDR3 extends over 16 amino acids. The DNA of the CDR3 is TGCGCCAGCAGCAGCTTGGGACTAGCGGGACCAGATACGCAGTATTTT. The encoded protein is CASSSLGLAGPDTQYF.

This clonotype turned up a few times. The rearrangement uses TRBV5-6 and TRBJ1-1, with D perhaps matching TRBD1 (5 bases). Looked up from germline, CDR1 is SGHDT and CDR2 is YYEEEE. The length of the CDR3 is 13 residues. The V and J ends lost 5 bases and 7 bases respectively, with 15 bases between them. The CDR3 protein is CASRSVGQNEAFF. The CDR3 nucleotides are TGTGCCAGCAGATCGGTGGGGCAAAATGAAGCTTTCTTT.

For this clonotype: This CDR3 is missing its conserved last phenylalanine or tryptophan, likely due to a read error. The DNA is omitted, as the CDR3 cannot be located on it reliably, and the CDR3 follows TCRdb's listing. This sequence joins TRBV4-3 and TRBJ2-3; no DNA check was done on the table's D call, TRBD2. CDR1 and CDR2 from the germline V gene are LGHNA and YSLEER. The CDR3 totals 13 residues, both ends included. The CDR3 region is CASSQELGRGPTL.

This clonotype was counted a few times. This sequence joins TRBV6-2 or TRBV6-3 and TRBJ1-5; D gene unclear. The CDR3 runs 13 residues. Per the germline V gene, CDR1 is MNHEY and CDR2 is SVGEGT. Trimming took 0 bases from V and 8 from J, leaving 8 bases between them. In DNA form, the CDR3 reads TGTGCCAGCAGTTACTCGTTGTTGGAGCCCCAGCATTTT. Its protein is CASSYSLLEPQHF.

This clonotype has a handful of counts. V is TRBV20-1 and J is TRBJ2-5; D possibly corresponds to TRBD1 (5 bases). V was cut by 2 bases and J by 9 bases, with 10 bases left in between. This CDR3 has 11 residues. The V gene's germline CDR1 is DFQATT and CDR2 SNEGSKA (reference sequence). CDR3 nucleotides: TGCAGTGCTAGACAGCAAGGGGCCCAGTACTTC. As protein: CSARQQGAQYF.

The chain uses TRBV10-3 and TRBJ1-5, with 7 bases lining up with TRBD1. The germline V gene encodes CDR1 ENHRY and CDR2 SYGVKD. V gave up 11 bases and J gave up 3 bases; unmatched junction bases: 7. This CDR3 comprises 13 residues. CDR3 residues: CASGGLNNQPQHF. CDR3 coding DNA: TGTGCCTCAGGGGGACTGAACAATCAGCCCCAGCATTTT.

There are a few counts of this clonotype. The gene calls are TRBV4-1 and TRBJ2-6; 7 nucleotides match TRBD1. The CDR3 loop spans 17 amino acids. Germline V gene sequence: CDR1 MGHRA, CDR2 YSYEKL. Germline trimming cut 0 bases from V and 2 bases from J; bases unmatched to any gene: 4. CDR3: CASSQEKGAPGANVLTF. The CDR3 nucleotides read TGCGCCAGCAGCCAAGAGAAGGGGGCGCCTGGGGCCAACGTCCTGACTTTC.

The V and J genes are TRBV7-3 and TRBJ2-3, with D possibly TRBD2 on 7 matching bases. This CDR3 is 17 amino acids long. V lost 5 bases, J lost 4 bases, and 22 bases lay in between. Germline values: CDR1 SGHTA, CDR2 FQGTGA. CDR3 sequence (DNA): TGTGCCAGCAGCCTAAGGGGGGGTGGAGGGTCCCCAGATACGCAGTATTTT. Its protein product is CASSLRGGGGSPDTQYF.

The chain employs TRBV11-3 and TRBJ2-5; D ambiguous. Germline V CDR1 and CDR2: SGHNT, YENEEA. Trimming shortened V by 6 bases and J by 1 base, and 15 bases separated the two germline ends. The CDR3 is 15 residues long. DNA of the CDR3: TGTGCCAGCAGTTTTAAGGTCGGACCCCAAGAGACCCAGTACTTC. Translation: CASSFKVGPQETQYF.

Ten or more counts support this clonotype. CDR3 DNA sequence: TGCGCCAGCAGCCGCGAATGGACAGGGGTGGGCACTGAAGCTTTCTTT. This sequence encodes CASSREWTGVGTEAFF. This sequence joins TRBV5-1 and TRBJ1-1; TRBD1 matches 9 bases. V lost 4 bases, J lost 4 bases, and 11 bases stayed unmatched. The CDR3 loop spans 16 amino acids. Germline CDR1 is SGHRS and CDR2 is YFSETQ.

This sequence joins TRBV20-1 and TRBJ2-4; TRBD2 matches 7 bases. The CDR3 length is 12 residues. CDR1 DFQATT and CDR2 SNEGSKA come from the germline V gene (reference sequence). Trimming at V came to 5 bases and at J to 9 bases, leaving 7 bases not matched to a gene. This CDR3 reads CSAGSGNTIQYF. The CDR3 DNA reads TGCAGTGCTGGAAGCGGGAATACCATTCAGTACTTC.

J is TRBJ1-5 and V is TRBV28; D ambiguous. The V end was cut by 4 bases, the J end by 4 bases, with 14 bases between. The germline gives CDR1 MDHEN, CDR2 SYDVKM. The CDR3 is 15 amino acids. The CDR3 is CASSSLALGNQPQHF. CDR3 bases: TGTGCCAGCAGTTCCCTTGCTTTGGGAAATCAGCCCCAGCATTTT.

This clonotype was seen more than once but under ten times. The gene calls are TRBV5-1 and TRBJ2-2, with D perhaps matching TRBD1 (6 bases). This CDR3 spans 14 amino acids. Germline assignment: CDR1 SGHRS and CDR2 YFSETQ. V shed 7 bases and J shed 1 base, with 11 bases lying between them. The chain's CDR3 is CASVATGNTGELFF. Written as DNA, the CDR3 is TGCGCCAGCGTCGCGACAGGGAACACCGGGGAGCTGTTTTTT.

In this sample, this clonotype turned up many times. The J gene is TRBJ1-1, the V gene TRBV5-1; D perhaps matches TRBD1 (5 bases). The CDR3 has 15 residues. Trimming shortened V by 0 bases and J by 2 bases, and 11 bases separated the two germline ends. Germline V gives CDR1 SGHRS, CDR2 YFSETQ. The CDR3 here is CASSLVGGPNTEAFF. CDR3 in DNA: TGCGCCAGCAGCTTGGTCGGGGGACCTAACACTGAAGCTTTCTTT.

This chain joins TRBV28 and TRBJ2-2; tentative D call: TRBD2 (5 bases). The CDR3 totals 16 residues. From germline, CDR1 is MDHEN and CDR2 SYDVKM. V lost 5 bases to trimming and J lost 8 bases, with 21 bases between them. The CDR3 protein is CASSLFSGSSQGELFF. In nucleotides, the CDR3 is TGTGCCAGCAGTCTCTTCTCGGGATCCTCTCAGGGGGAGCTGTTTTTT.

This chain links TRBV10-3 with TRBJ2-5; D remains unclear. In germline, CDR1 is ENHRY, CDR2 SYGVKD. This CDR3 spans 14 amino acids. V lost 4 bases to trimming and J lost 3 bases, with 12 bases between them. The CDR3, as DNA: TGTGCCATCAGTGGTGGGCCCGGAGAAGAGACCCAGTACTTC. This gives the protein CAISGGPGEETQYF.

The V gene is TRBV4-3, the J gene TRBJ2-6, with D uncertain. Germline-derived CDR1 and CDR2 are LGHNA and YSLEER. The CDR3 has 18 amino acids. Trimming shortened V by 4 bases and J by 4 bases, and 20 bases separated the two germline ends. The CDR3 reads CASSRQVLIVKGANVLTF. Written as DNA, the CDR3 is TGCGCCAGCAGCCGACAAGTACTAATCGTGAAAGGGGCCAACGTCCTGACTTTC.

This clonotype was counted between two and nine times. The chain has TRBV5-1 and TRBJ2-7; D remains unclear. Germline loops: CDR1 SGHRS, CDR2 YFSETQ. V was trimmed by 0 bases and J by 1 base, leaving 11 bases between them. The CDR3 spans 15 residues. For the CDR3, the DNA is TGCGCCAGCAGCTTGGGGGGATTAGATTCCTACGAGCAGTACTTC. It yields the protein CASSLGGLDSYEQYF.

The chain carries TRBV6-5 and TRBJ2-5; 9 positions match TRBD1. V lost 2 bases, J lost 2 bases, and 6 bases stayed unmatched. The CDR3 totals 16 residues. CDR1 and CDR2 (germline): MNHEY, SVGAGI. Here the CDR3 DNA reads TGTGCCAGCAGTTACCCCTTAGGGACAGGGCAAGAGACCCAGTACTTC. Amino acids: CASSYPLGTGQETQYF.

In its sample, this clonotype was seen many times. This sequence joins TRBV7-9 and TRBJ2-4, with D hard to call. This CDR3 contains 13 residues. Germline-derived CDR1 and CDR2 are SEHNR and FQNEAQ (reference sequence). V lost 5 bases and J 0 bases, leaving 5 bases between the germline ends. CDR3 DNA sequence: TGTGCCAGCAGCCCTGCAGCCAAAAACATTCAGTACTTC. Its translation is CASSPAAKNIQYF. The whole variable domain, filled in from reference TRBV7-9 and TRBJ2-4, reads DTGVSQNPRHKITKRGQNVTFRCDPISEHNRLYWYRQTLGQGPEFLTYFQNEAQLEKSRLLSDRFSAERPKGSFSTLEIQRTEQGDSAMYLCASSPAAKNIQYFGAGTRLSVL.

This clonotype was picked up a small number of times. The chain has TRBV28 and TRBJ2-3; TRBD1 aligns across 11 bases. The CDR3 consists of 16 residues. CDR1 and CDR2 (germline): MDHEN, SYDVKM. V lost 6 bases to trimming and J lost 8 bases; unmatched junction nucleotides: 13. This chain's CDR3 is CASSPAGTGGLGTQYF. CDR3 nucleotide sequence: TGTGCCAGCAGCCCTGCGGGGACAGGGGGTTTGGGTACGCAGTATTTT.

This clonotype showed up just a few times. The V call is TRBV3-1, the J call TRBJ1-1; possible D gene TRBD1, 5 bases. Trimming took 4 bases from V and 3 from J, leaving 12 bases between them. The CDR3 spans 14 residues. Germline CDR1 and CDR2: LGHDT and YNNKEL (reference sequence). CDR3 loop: CASSPFQGDTEAFF. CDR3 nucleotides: TGTGCCAGCAGCCCCTTCCAGGGTGACACTGAAGCTTTCTTT.

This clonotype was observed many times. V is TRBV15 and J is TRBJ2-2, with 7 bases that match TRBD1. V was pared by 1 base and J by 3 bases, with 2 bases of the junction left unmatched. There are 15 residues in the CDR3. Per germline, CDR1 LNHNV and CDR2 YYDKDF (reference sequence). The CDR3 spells CATSRVDRDTGELFF. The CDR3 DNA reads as TGTGCCACCAGCAGAGTTGACAGGGACACCGGGGAGCTGTTTTTT. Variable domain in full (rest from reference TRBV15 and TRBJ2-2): DAMVIQNPRYQVTQFGKPVTLSCSQTLNHNVMYWYQQKSSQAPKLLFHYYDKDFNNEADTPDNFQSRRPNTSFCFLDIRSPGLGDTAMYLCATSRVDRDTGELFFGEGSRLTVL.